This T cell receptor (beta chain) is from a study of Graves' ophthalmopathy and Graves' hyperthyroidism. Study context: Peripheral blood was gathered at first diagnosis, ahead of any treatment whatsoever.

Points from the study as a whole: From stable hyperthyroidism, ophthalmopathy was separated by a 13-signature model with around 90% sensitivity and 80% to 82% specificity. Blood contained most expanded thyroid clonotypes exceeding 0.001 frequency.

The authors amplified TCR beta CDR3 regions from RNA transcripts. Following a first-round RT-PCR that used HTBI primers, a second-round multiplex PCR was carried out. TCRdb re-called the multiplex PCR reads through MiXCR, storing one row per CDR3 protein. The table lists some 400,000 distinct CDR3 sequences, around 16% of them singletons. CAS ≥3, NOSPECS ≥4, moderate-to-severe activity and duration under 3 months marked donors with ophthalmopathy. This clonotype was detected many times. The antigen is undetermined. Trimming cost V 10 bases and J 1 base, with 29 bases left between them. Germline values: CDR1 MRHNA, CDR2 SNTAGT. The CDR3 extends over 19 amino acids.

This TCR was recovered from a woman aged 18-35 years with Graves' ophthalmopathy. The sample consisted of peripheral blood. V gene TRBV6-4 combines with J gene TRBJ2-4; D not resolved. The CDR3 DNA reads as TGTGCCACCCGCCGTTTGGCAGAGGTGCCTGCGGTGGCCAAAAACATTCAGTACTTC. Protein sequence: CATRRLAEVPAVAKNIQYF.